The 27 T cell receptor beta chains below were found in one sample sequenced in a study of shared clonotypes between healthy human individuals. Clones were sequenced by immunoSEQ multiplex PCR, and TCRdb holds only the in-frame ones, with some missing. The table records more than 550,000 clones, about 92% of them present only once. Input material: memory CD8+ T cells from PBMCs. Subset: CD45RO+ cells pooled with CCR7-negative TemRA cells. All receptors come from a man between 18 and 35 years old in good health. Some clones in this sample may be carry-over from other donors' samples.

The chain is built from TRBV6-1 and TRBJ1-5; possibly TRBD1 for D (5 bases). V lost 10 bases to trimming and J lost 4 bases, with 17 bases between them. The CDR3 is made up of 14 amino acids. From germline, CDR1 is MNHNS and CDR2 SASEGT. CDR3 amino acids: CAIRRGLANQPQHF. Here the CDR3 DNA reads TGTGCCATCCGCCGGGGACTAGCTAATCAGCCCCAGCATTTT.

In its sample, this clone was seen once. Other DNA variants within this sample encode the same CDR3. The rearrangement links TRBV27 to TRBJ2-7; TRBD2 aligns across 11 bases. The junction had 5 bases not matched to a gene; V was cut back by 5 bases and J by 2 bases. CDR1 MNHEY and CDR2 SMNVEV come from the germline V gene (reference sequence). The CDR3 loop spans 15 amino acids. The CDR3 loop is CASSPIAGGPYEQYF. The CDR3 nucleotides read TGTGCCAGCAGTCCAATAGCGGGAGGGCCCTACGAGCAGTACTTC.

The genes are TRBV27 and TRBJ1-3; D remains unclear. The CDR3 is 18 residues long. The germline V and J ends were trimmed by 1 base and 0 bases, with 16 bases remaining between them. Germline-derived CDR1 and CDR2 are MNHEY and SMNVEV (reference sequence). The CDR3 is CASSLFSPASGSGNTIYF. The CDR3 nucleotides are TGTGCCAGCAGTTTATTCTCCCCGGCCTCGGGCTCTGGAAACACCATATATTTT.

The chain links TRBV27 to TRBJ1-1; D may be TRBD1 (6 bases). With 2 bases removed from V and 6 bases from J, the gap between germline ends came to 13 bases. CDR3 length equals 14 residues. Germline CDR1 reads MNHEY; CDR2 reads SMNVEV (reference sequence). CDR3 in amino acids: CASSLLGGFSEAFF. CDR3 DNA: TGTGCCAGCAGTTTACTTGGGGGCTTCTCTGAAGCTTTCTTT.

The chain carries TRBV9 and TRBJ1-1, with D perhaps matching TRBD1 (5 bases). In germline, CDR1 is SGDLS, CDR2 YYNGEE. V was cut by 3 bases and J by 5 bases, with 11 bases left in between. CDR3 length: 13 residues. As DNA, the CDR3 is TGTGCCAGCAGCGCTCGGAAGGGGACTGAAGCTTTCTTT. As protein: CASSARKGTEAFF.

The chain joins TRBV27 to TRBJ1-1; D might be TRBD1 (5 bases). V gave up 5 bases and J gave up 7 bases, with 14 bases separating them. The CDR3 has 13 amino acids. Per germline, CDR1 MNHEY and CDR2 SMNVEV (reference sequence). CDR3 residues: CASSTGTVVEAFF. In DNA form, the CDR3 reads TGTGCCAGCAGTACCGGGACCGTAGTTGAAGCTTTCTTT.

The V gene is TRBV9, the J gene TRBJ2-3; the D gene could be TRBD1 or TRBD2 (5 bases each). The CDR3 extends over 13 amino acids. Trimming took 3 bases from V and 5 from J, leaving 10 bases between them. In germline, CDR1 is SGDLS, CDR2 YYNGEE. CDR3 protein: CASSGGTGDTQYF. In DNA form, the CDR3 reads TGTGCCAGCAGCGGGGGGACGGGAGATACGCAGTATTTT.

The chain links TRBV27 to TRBJ2-5; possibly TRBD1 or TRBD2 for D (5 bases each). V lost 6 bases to trimming and J lost 1 base, with 15 bases between them. The CDR3 consists of 15 residues. The germline CDR1 and CDR2 sequences are MNHEY and SMNVEV (reference sequence). CDR3 region: CASSPWDGLQETQYF. The CDR3 nucleotides read TGTGCCAGCAGCCCCTGGGACGGGCTCCAAGAGACCCAGTACTTC.

The chain has TRBV27 and TRBJ2-1, with 10 bases fitting TRBD2. The CDR3 is 17 residues long. The V gene end was trimmed by 4 bases and the J gene end by 4 bases; junction bases not matched to a gene: 10. CDR1 MNHEY and CDR2 SMNVEV come from the germline V gene (reference sequence). The CDR3 spells CASSSRLAGFQYNEQFF. The CDR3 DNA follows: TGTGCCAGCAGTTCACGACTAGCGGGCTTCCAATACAATGAGCAGTTCTTC.

This chain joins TRBV7-9 and TRBJ2-5, with D tentatively TRBD2 (5 bases). Deletions cut 6 bases from V and 0 bases from J, with 26 bases between. Germline values: CDR1 SEHNR, CDR2 FQNEAQ (reference sequence). The CDR3 totals 19 residues. The CDR3 bases are TGTGCCAGCAGTCAAAAGATCGGGGAGAACTATAATCACCAAGAGACCCAGTACTTC. It specifies CASSQKIGENYNHQETQYF.

The chain is built from TRBV4-3 and TRBJ2-7; TRBD1 agrees at 7 bases. The V gene's germline CDR1 is LGHNA and CDR2 YSLEER. This CDR3 has 13 residues. The V and J ends lost 1 base and 6 bases, in that order; junction bases with no gene match: 3. The CDR3 bases are TGCGCCAGCAGCCAAGGCAGGGGGAGCGAGCAGTACTTC. It codes for CASSQGRGSEQYF.

This clone was picked up one time. V usage is TRBV5-6 and J usage is TRBJ1-4; weak D call: TRBD1 (5 bases). The CDR3 sequence is 16 residues long. The germline V gene encodes CDR1 SGHDT and CDR2 YYEEEE. The V gene lost 0 bases and the J gene lost 10 bases, with 19 bases spanning the gap. The CDR3: CASSLDRWGPSGKLFF. DNA for the CDR3: TGTGCCAGCAGCTTGGATAGGTGGGGACCATCAGGAAAACTGTTTTTT.

This clone turned up a few times. The rearrangement links TRBV30 to TRBJ1-1, with unresolved D. The CDR3 is 13 residues long. Germline V lookup: CDR1 GTSNPN, CDR2 SVGIG (reference sequence). V gave up 0 bases and J gave up 4 bases, with 9 bases separating them. The CDR3 here is CAWSVSWGTEAFF. CDR3 DNA: TGTGCCTGGAGTGTATCCTGGGGCACTGAAGCTTTCTTT.

The J gene is TRBJ2-3, the V gene TRBV5-1; 8 bases map to TRBD2. The CDR3 is 15 amino acids. V lost 1 base, J lost 5 bases, and 6 bases stayed unmatched. Germline V gives CDR1 SGHRS, CDR2 YFSETQ. In nucleotides, the CDR3 is TGCGCCAGCAGCTTGTCGGCGGGGGGCGGAGATACGCAGTATTTT. This encodes CASSLSAGGGDTQYF.

The rearrangement joins TRBV7-9 to TRBJ1-1, with TRBD1 matching 7 bases. V lost 10 bases, J lost 2 bases, and 7 bases stayed unmatched. The germline CDR1 and CDR2 sequences are SEHNR and FQNEAQ (reference sequence). The CDR3 has 13 amino acids. CDR3 bases: TGTGCCACCCCCGGGACAGAAAACACTGAAGCTTTCTTT. Protein: CATPGTENTEAFF.

This clone was observed once. The gene calls are TRBV27 and TRBJ2-7; D not certain. This CDR3 has 12 amino acids. V was cut by 3 bases and J by 6 bases, with 9 bases left in between. The germline V gene has CDR1 MNHEY and CDR2 SMNVEV (reference sequence). CDR3 sequence reads: CASSFIGGEQYF. CDR3 DNA: TGTGCCAGCAGTTTTATAGGCGGCGAGCAGTACTTC.

The chain is built from TRBV28 and TRBJ2-1; 7 bases agree with TRBD1. This CDR3 comprises 17 residues. The trim removed 7 bases at V and 2 bases at J, leaving 14 bases unmatched. Germline CDR1 and CDR2: MDHEN and SYDVKM. Here the CDR3 reads CASTPTLTGSPYNEQFF. The CDR3 region has the DNA TGTGCCAGCACCCCAACCTTGACAGGGAGCCCCTACAATGAGCAGTTCTTC.

The chain recombines TRBV18 with TRBJ1-3, with D unclear. Germline V CDR1 and CDR2: KGHSH, LQKENI. The CDR3 is made up of 14 amino acids. The V gene lost 6 bases and the J gene lost 4 bases, with 13 bases spanning the gap. The CDR3 nucleotides read TGTGCCAGCTCTCCTTCGCCAGCCGGAAACACCATATATTTT. It yields the protein CASSPSPAGNTIYF.

The CDR3 here is CASSYFASGDTDTQYF. CDR3 nucleotide sequence: TGTGCCAGCAGTTACTTCGCTAGCGGGGACACAGATACGCAGTATTTT. The V and J genes are TRBV6-6 and TRBJ2-3, with 9 nucleotides matching TRBD2. The CDR3 is 16 amino acids. The V and J ends lost 1 base and 2 bases, in that order; junction bases with no gene match: 4. Germline values: CDR1 MNHNY, CDR2 SVGAGI (reference sequence).

The chain recombines TRBV27 with TRBJ1-1; TRBD1 agrees at 8 bases. This CDR3 region has 15 residues. Germline CDR1 is MNHEY and CDR2 is SMNVEV (reference sequence). Trimming at V came to 6 bases and at J to 0 bases, leaving 6 bases not matched to a gene. The CDR3 nucleotides are TGTGCCAGCAGCCGACAGGGGACCTTGAACACTGAAGCTTTCTTT. Amino acids: CASSRQGTLNTEAFF.

The chain links TRBV11-2 to TRBJ2-1; D unresolved. CDR1 SGHAT and CDR2 FQNNGV come from the germline V gene. The V and J ends lost 0 bases and 8 bases respectively, with 8 bases between them. The CDR3 is 13 amino acids. DNA of the CDR3: TGTGCCAGCAGCTTAGACCTTTTTGATGAGCAGTTCTTC. This translates into CASSLDLFDEQFF.

The rearrangement uses TRBV7-2 and TRBJ2-3; 10 bases agree with TRBD1. The CDR3 is made up of 17 amino acids. Germline V gives CDR1 SGHTA, CDR2 FQGNSA. V gave up 4 bases and J gave up 5 bases; unmatched junction bases: 12. The CDR3 loop reads CASSWVTGQGVGDTQYF. The CDR3 DNA reads TGTGCCAGCAGCTGGGTGACCGGACAGGGGGTGGGAGATACGCAGTATTTT. Combining the CDR3 with reference TRBV7-2 and TRBJ2-3 gives the whole variable domain GAGVSQSPSNKVTEKGKDVELRCDPISGHTALYWYRQSLGQGLEFLIYFQGNSAPDKSGLPSDRFSAERTGGSVSTLTIQRTQQEDSAVYLCASSWVTGQGVGDTQYFGPGTRLTVL.

This sequence joins TRBV10-3 and TRBJ2-3, with D tentatively TRBD1 (5 bases). CDR1 is ENHRY and CDR2 is SYGVKD in the germline V gene. This CDR3 comprises 17 residues. Trimming stripped 0 bases from V and 1 base from J, with 14 bases between. The CDR3 is CAISESIQGKGTDTQYF. Written as DNA, the CDR3 is TGTGCCATCAGTGAGTCAATTCAGGGCAAGGGCACAGATACGCAGTATTTT.

The chain is built from TRBV5-6 and TRBJ2-7, with D possibly being TRBD1 or TRBD2 (5 bases each). From germline, CDR1 is SGHDT and CDR2 YYEEEE. This CDR3 is built from 15 residues. Between the trimmed V and J ends, which lost 0 bases and 0 bases, there was a span of 10 bases. The CDR3 bases are TGTGCCAGCAGCTTGGGTGCAGGGAGCTCCTACGAGCAGTACTTC. Translated: CASSLGAGSSYEQYF. The variable domain in full, completed from reference TRBV5-6 and TRBJ2-7, reads DAGVTQSPTHLIKTRGQQVTLRCSPKSGHDTVSWYQQALGQGPQFIFQYYEEEERQRGNFPDRFSGHQFPNYSSELNVNALLLGDSALYLCASSLGAGSSYEQYFGPGTRLTVT.

This chain uses TRBV9 with TRBJ2-1, with D possibly matching TRBD2 (6 bases). Trimming removed 0 bases at V and 6 bases at J, with 10 bases between. Germline assignment: CDR1 SGDLS and CDR2 YYNGEE. The CDR3 loop spans 14 amino acids. The CDR3 sequence: CASSVGSGANEQFF. Written as DNA, the CDR3 is TGTGCCAGCAGCGTAGGTAGCGGAGCCAATGAGCAGTTCTTC.

The chain joins TRBV19 to TRBJ1-2; D not resolved. CDR3 length: 11 residues. V lost 7 bases to trimming and J lost 6 bases, with 9 bases between them. CDR1 is LNHDA, CDR2 SQIVND, per germline (reference sequence). CDR3 nucleotides: TGTGCCAGTACGGGCAGTGATGGCTACACCTTC. Translation gives CASTGSDGYTF.

This chain connects TRBV6-5 to TRBJ2-2, with TRBD2 matching over 9 bases. The CDR3 runs to 14 residues. J lost 6 bases, V lost 4 bases, and 3 bases had no gene match. The germline gives CDR1 MNHEY, CDR2 SVGAGI. The DNA of the CDR3 is TGTGCCAGCAGTTGGCGGGAGGGCCCCGGGGAGCTGTTTTTT. This encodes CASSWREGPGELFF.